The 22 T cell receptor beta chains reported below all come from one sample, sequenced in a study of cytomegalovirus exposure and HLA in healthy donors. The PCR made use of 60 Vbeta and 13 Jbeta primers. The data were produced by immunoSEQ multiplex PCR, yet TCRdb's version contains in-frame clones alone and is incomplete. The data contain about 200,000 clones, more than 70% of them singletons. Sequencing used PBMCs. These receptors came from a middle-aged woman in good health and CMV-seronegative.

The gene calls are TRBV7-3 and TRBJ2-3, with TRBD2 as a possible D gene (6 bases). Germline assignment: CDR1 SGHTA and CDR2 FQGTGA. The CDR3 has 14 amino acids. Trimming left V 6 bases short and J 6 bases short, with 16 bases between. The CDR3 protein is CASSSGTRKDTQYF. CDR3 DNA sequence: TGTGCCAGCAGTTCTGGGACTCGCAAGGATACGCAGTATTTT.

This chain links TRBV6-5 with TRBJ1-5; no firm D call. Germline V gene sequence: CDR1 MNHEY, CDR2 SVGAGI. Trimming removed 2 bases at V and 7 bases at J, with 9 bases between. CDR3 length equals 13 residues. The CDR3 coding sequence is TGTGCCAGCAGTTACCTCGGAGGGCAGCCCCAGCATTTT. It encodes CASSYLGGQPQHF.

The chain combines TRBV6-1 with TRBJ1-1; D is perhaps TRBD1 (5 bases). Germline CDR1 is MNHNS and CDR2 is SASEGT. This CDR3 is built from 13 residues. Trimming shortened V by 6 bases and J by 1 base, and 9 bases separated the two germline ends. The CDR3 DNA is TGTGCCAGCAGCTTGACAGAGAACACTGAAGCTTTCTTT. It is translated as CASSLTENTEAFF.

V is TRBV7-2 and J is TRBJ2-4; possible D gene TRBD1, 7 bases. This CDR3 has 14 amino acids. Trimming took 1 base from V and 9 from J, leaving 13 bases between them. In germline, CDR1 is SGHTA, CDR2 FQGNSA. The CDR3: CASSLEEGAFIQYF. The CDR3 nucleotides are TGTGCCAGCAGCTTAGAGGAGGGGGCTTTCATTCAGTACTTC.

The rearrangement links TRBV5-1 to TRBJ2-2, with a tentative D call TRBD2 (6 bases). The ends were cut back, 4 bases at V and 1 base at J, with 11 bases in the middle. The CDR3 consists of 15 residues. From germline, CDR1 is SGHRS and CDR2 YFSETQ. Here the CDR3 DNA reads TGCGCCAGCAGCGTGGACGGGGGGAACACCGGGGAGCTGTTTTTT. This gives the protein CASSVDGGNTGELFF.

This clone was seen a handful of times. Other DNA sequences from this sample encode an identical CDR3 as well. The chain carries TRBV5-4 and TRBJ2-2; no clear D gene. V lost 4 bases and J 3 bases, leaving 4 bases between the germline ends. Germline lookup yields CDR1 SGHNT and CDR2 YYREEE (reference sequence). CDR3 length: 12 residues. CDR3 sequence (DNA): TGTGCCAGCAGCCCAGACACCGGGGAGCTGTTTTTT. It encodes CASSPDTGELFF. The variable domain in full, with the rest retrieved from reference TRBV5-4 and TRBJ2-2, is ETGVTQSPTHLIKTRGQQVTLRCSSQSGHNTVSWYQQALGQGPQFIFQYYREEENGRGNFPPRFSGLQFPNYSSELNVNALELDDSALYLCASSPDTGELFFGEGSRLTVL.

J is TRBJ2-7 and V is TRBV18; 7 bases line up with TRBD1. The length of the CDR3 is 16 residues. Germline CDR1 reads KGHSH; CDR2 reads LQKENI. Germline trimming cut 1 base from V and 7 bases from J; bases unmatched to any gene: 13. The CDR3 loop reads CASSPQGQGVPGEQYV. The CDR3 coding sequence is TGTGCCAGCTCACCACAGGGGCAGGGGGTTCCGGGGGAGCAGTACGTC.

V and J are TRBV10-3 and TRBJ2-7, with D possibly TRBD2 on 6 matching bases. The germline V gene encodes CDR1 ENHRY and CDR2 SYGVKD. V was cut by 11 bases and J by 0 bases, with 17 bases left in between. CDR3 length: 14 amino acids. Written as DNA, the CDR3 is TGTGCCGTCTCTCTGGCGGGGACCTCCTACGAGCAGTACGTC. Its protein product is CAVSLAGTSYEQYV.

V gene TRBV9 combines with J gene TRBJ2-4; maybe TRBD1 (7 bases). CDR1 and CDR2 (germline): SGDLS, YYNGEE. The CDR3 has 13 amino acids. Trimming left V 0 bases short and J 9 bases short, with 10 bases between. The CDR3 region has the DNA TGTGCCAGCAGCGTAGACCAGGGGGGCATTCAGTACTTC. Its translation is CASSVDQGGIQYF.

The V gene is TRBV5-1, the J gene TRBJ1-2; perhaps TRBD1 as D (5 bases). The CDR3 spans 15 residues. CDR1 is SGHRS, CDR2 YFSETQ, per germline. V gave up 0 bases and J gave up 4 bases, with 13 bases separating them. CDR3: CASSLEGRAGYGYTF. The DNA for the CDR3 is TGCGCCAGCAGCTTGGAAGGCAGGGCCGGCTATGGCTACACCTTC.

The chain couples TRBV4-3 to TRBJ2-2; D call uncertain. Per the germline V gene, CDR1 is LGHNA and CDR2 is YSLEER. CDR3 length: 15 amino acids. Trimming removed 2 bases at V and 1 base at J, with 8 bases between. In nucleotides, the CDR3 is TGCGCCAGCAGCCAACTCCGCGGGAACACCGGGGAGCTGTTTTTT. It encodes CASSQLRGNTGELFF.

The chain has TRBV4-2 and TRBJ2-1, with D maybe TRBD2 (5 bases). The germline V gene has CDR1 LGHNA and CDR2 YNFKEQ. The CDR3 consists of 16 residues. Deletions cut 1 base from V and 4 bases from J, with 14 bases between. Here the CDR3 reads CASSQVTAERYNEQFF. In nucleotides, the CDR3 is TGTGCCAGCAGCCAAGTTACAGCGGAAAGGTACAATGAGCAGTTCTTC.

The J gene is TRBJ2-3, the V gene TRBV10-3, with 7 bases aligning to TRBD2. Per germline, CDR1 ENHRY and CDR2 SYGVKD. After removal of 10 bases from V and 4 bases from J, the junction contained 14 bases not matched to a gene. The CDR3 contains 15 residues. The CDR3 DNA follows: TGTGCCACCCGAGCCGGGCGGGAGAATTCAGATACGCAGTATTTT. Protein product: CATRAGRENSDTQYF.

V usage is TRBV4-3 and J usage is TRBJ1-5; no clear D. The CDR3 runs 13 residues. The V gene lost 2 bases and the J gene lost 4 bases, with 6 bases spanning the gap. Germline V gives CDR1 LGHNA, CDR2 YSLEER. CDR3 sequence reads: CASSQWQNQPQHF. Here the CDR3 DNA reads TGCGCCAGCAGCCAATGGCAGAATCAGCCCCAGCATTTT.

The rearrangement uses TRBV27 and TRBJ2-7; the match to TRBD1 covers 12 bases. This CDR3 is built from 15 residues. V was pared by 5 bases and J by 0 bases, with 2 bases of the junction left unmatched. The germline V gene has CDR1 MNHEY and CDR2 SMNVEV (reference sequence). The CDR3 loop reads CASSRGQGASYEQYF. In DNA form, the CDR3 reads TGTGCCAGCAGTAGGGGACAGGGGGCCTCCTACGAGCAGTACTTC.

The CDR3 DNA reads TGCAGTGCTAGAGTAGGGAGGCCGCAGTATTTT. Its translation is CSARVGRPQYF. This chain uses TRBV20-1 with TRBJ2-3; D is perhaps TRBD2 (6 bases). Per the germline V gene, CDR1 is DFQATT and CDR2 is SNEGSKA (reference sequence). The CDR3 is 11 amino acids. V was cut by 1 base and J by 10 bases, with 9 bases left in between.

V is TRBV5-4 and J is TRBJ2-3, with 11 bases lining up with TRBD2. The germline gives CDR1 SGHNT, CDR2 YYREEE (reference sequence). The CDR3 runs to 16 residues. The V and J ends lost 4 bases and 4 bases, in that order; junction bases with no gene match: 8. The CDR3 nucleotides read TGTGCCAGCAGCCCTGGGACTAGCGGAAACTCAGATACGCAGTATTTT. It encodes CASSPGTSGNSDTQYF.

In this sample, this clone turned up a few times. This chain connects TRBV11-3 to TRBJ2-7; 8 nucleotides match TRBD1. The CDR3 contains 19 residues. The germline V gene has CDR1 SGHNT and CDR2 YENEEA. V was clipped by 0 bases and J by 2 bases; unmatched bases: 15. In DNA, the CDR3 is TGTGCCAGCAGCTTAGATCAAGAAGCAGGGGGCCTTACCCCCTACGAGCAGTACGTC. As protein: CASSLDQEAGGLTPYEQYV.

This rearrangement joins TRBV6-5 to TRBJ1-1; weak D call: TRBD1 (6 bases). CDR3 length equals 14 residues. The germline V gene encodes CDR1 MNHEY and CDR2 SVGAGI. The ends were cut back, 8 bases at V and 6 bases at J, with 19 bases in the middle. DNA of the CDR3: TGTGCCAGCTCGTCTGGGGGCCCCCCAGCTGAAGCTTTCTTT. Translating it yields CASSSGGPPAEAFF.

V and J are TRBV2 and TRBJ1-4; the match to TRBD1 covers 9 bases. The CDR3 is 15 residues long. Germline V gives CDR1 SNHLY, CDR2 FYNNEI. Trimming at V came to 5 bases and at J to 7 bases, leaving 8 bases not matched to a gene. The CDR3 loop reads CASSKEGTGSEKLFF. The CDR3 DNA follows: TGTGCCAGCAGTAAAGAGGGGACAGGGTCTGAAAAACTGTTTTTT.

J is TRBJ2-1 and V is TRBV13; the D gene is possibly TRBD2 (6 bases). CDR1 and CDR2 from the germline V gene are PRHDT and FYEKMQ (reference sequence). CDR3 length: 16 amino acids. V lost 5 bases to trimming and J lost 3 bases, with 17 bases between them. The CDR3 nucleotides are TGTGCCAGCAGCCTCCCAGGAGCGGGTCGCTACAATGAGCAGTTCTTC. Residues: CASSLPGAGRYNEQFF.

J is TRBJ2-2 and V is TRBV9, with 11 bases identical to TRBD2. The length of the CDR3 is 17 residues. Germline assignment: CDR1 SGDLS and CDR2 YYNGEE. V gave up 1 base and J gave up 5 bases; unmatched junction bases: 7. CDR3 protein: CASSVLRGTSGTGELFF. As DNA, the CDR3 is TGTGCCAGCAGCGTACTACGAGGGACTAGCGGAACCGGGGAGCTGTTTTTT.